One sample yielded the 10 T cell receptor beta chains listed below, sequenced in a study of molecular identifiers for immune sequencing clone quantification. TCRdb fed the PCR reads into MiXCR, producing one record per CDR3 protein. The sample shows about 35,000 distinct CDR3 sequences, about a fifth of them seen only once. Source material: naive CD8+ T cells from blood, with Jurkat cell RNA spiked in. Subset here: FACS-sorted CD8+CD4-CCR7+CD45RA+ naive T cells. The origin of the receptors is a human donor in good health. Some libraries in this study had Jurkat cell RNA spiked in.

This clonotype has more than one count but fewer than ten. The chain is built from TRBV7-9 and TRBJ2-5; D call uncertain. Looked up from germline, CDR1 is SEHNR and CDR2 is FQNEAQ (reference sequence). The CDR3 extends over 13 amino acids. V was clipped by 5 bases and J by 4 bases, with 11 bases between them. The CDR3 loop reads CASSPSLRETQYF. The DNA for the CDR3 is TGTGCCAGCAGCCCAAGTCTTAGAGAGACCCAGTACTTC.

The chain links TRBV4-3 to TRBJ2-7; 9 bases match TRBD1. There are 16 residues in the CDR3. Losses at the gene ends were 4 bases for V and 2 bases for J; bases not matched to a gene: 9. Germline V gene sequence: CDR1 LGHNA, CDR2 YSLEER. Here the CDR3 DNA reads TGCGCCAGCAGCCCCGGGACAGGGCCTCTTACCTACGAGCAGTACTTC. This sequence encodes CASSPGTGPLTYEQYF.

The table lists this clonotype with many counts. This chain uses TRBV7-8 with TRBJ2-3, with unresolved D. CDR1 and CDR2 from the germline V gene are SGHVS and FQNEAQ. This CDR3 spans 13 amino acids. V was shortened by 5 bases and J by 0 bases, with 6 bases between the two germline ends. The CDR3 is CASSKDSTDTQYF. In nucleotides, the CDR3 is TGTGCCAGCAGCAAAGACAGCACAGATACGCAGTATTTT.

The rearrangement joins TRBV5-6 to TRBJ2-7; 8 bases are a match to TRBD1. V gave up 4 bases and J gave up 2 bases; unmatched junction bases: 8. The CDR3 has 15 amino acids. Germline assignment: CDR1 SGHDT and CDR2 YYEEEE. In DNA form, the CDR3 reads TGTGCCAGCAGCCCGGCCGGGACAGGAACCTACGAGCAGTACTTC. Its translation is CASSPAGTGTYEQYF.

This clonotype showed up many times. The V and J genes are TRBV7-8 and TRBJ2-3; no clear D. V lost 6 bases and J lost 2, with 6 bases in between. Germline CDR1 is SGHVS and CDR2 is FQNEAQ. CDR3 length equals 12 residues. This CDR3 reads CASREHTDTQYF. The CDR3 coding sequence is TGTGCCAGCAGAGAACACACAGATACGCAGTATTTT.

A remark on this clonotype: This sequence may be a read error, since a much larger clone differs from it by one base. This sequence joins TRBV4-3 and TRBJ1-5, with 7 bases identical to TRBD1. This CDR3 is built from 16 residues. Trimming removed 2 bases from V and 5 bases from J; junction bases left unmatched: 9. Germline CDR1 reads LGHNA; CDR2 reads YSLEER. The CDR3 reads CASSQCTGEGDQPQHF. The CDR3 nucleotides read TGCGCCAGCAGCCAATGTACAGGGGAGGGGGATCAGCCCCAGCATTTT.

This clonotype was found many times. The rearrangement links TRBV29-1 to TRBJ2-5; 9 bases are shared with TRBD1. Germline V gives CDR1 SQVTM, CDR2 ANQGSEA. The CDR3 runs to 14 residues. V lost 1 base to trimming and J lost 7 bases; unmatched junction nucleotides: 7. The CDR3 is CSVEGRTGEVTQYF. CDR3 sequence (DNA): TGCAGCGTTGAAGGAAGGACAGGGGAGGTGACCCAGTACTTC.

This clonotype is termed medium-sized. The J gene is TRBJ2-6, the V gene TRBV27; D is unclear. The CDR3 is 13 amino acids. V was shortened by 0 bases and J by 3 bases, with 0 bases between the two germline ends. Germline CDR1 is MNHEY and CDR2 is SMNVEV (reference sequence). The CDR3 is CASSLSGANVLTF. The CDR3 coding sequence is TGTGCCAGCAGTTTATCTGGGGCCAACGTCCTGACTTTC.

This clonotype was counted many times. The chain links TRBV29-1 to TRBJ2-1, with D perhaps TRBD2 (5 bases). The V end was cut by 5 bases, the J end by 9 bases, with 14 bases between. The germline gives CDR1 SQVTM, CDR2 ANQGSEA. This CDR3 is 12 amino acids long. CDR3 in DNA: TGCAGCGTTTACGGGGTGGCGAGTGAGCAGTTCTTC. It yields the protein CSVYGVASEQFF.

Concerning this clonotype itself: This clone may be a read error of a much larger clone one base away. V gene TRBV7-8 combines with J gene TRBJ2-1; TRBD2 agrees at 7 bases. Per the germline V gene, CDR1 is SGHVS and CDR2 is FQNEAQ. CDR3 length: 17 amino acids. The CDR3 protein is CANSLGVGRGTYNEQFF. The DNA for the CDR3 is TGTGCCAACAGCTTAGGTGTTGGGCGGGGGACCTACAATGAGCAGTTCTTC.